The source of this T cell receptor (beta chain) is a study of blood T cell repertoires in COVID-19. Study-level background: Spain, Italy and the United States supplied samples that represented acute and convalescent COVID-19. T cells, B-cell-depleted T cells, or PBMCs provided the cDNA or gDNA that served as material.

Trimming left V 8 bases short and J 4 bases short, with 15 bases between. This CDR3 has 14 amino acids. Germline CDR1 reads MDHEN; CDR2 reads SYDVKM. How the authors handled the data: Amplification from reference gene primers served as the basis for estimated nucleated cell counts. Using immunoSEQ multiplex PCR, the repertoire was profiled, and TCRdb retains in-frame clones only, with some absent. D and trimming were read from the DNA, whereas the V and J calls and clone size are those reported in that table. The data show some 100,000 clones, 75% to 85% seen once. This receptor was taken from a woman older than 75 with active or convalescent COVID-19. V is TRBV28 and J is TRBJ1-3, with D tentatively TRBD1 (6 bases). Sequencing was done on a sample of peripheral blood. In DNA form, the CDR3 reads TGTGCCAGCTTCATGGGGGGGCGCGGAAACACCATATATTTT. Protein product: CASFMGGRGNTIYF.